This TCR beta chain appears in the sequencing data of a study of blood T cell repertoires in COVID-19. Looking at the study overall: Specimens from acute and convalescent COVID-19 originated in the United States, Italy and Spain. Nucleic acid was either cDNA or gDNA, and it came from T cells, B-cell-depleted T cells, or PBMCs.

Cohorts were assigned according to the clinical history that participants reported. This CDR3 contains 17 residues. Trimming cost V 0 bases and J 4 bases; bases outside gene matches: 7. Germline assignment: CDR1 SGHRS and CDR2 YFSETQ. Authors' methods: Amplified reference gene primers provided the basis for estimating nucleated cell counts. This table comes from immunoSEQ multiplex PCR, and its TCRdb copy is limited to in-frame clones, with some not included. V, J and clone size are those of that table, while D and trimming were read from the DNA. The data contain 130,000 to 150,000 clones, roughly 90% of them singletons.

The sequenced sample consisted of PBMCs or T cells enriched from blood (not recorded which). The chain has TRBV5-1 and TRBJ2-3; 11 bases map to TRBD2. The TCR originated in a woman in her 30s with acute COVID-19. The CDR3 reads CASSLGALAGGADTQYF. The CDR3 bases are TGCGCCAGCAGCTTGGGGGCTCTAGCGGGAGGAGCAGATACGCAGTATTTT.